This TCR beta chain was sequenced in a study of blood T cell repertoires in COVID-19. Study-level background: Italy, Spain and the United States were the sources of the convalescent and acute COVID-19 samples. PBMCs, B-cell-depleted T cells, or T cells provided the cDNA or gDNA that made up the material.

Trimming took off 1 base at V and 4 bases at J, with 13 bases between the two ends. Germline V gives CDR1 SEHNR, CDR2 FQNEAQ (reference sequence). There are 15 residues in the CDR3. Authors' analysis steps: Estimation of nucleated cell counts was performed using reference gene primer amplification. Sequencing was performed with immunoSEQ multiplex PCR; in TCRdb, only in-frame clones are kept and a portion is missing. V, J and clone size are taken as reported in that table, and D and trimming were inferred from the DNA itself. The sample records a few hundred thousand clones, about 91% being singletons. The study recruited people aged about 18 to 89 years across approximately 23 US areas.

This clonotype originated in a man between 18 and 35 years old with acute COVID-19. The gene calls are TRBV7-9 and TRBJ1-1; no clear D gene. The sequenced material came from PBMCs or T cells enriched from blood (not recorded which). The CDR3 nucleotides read TGTGCCAGCAGCTTAGGATGGGGAGGAGGCACTGAAGCTTTCTTT. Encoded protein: CASSLGWGGGTEAFF. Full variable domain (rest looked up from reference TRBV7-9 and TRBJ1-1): DTGVSQNPRHKITKRGQNVTFRCDPISEHNRLYWYRQTLGQGPEFLTYFQNEAQLEKSRLLSDRFSAERPKGSFSTLEIQRTEQGDSAMYLCASSLGWGGGTEAFFGQGTRLTVV.